The clone carrying this T cell receptor beta chain was counted ten times or more. What it binds is unknown. This entry is derived from a study of T cells after yellow fever vaccination. Whole-study findings and limits: It was the secondary response that reached its peak faster, day 5 versus 15, but it was weaker. Most primary-vaccination clones reappeared after the booster (approximately 95% CD4, about 88% CD8).

TCRdb re-derived calls from the 5' RACE reads in MiXCR, one entry per CDR3 protein. The sample gives approximately 150,000 distinct CDR3 sequences, about 6% of which show up once; just under 3% is in the top ten. Germline V gene data show CDR1 as LGHNA and CDR2 as YNFKEQ. V dropped 0 bases and J dropped 4 bases, with 4 bases sitting between them. The CDR3 totals 12 residues. The sequence came from a man aged 18 to 29 who received the YFV17D yellow fever vaccine. Sequencing used CD4+ T cells sorted from PBMCs, obtained on the day of the first yellow fever vaccination. The rearrangement joins TRBV4-2 to TRBJ2-7; D is ambiguous. The CDR3 coding sequence is TGTGCCAGCAGCCAAGAAACGTACGAGCAGTACTTC. As protein: CASSQETYEQYF.